These 18 T cell receptor beta chains share one sample of origin, sequenced in a study of shared clonotypes between healthy human individuals. Some clones are missing from TCRdb's copy, which holds only in-frame ones; the method was immunoSEQ multiplex PCR. Of millions of clones in the sample, over 85% are singletons; the top ten hold 0.13%. The specimen sequenced was naive CD4+ T cells sorted from blood. As for subset: CD45RA+ positively selected. The receptors stem from a man younger than 35 in good health.

The V and J genes are TRBV5-6 and TRBJ2-1; D is unclear. CDR3 length: 17 residues. V was shortened by 0 bases and J by 1 base, with 14 bases between the two germline ends. Germline CDR1 SGHDT, CDR2 YYEEEE. This CDR3 reads CASSLEEQMLSYNEQFF. The CDR3 nucleotides are TGTGCCAGCAGCTTGGAAGAGCAGATGCTGTCCTACAATGAGCAGTTCTTC.

CDR3 amino acids: CASIIGNEQFF. CDR3 bases: TGTGCCAGCATAATTGGCAATGAGCAGTTCTTC. The chain is built from TRBV6-1 and TRBJ2-1; D gene uncertain. The germline V and J ends were trimmed by 7 bases and 6 bases, with 7 bases remaining between them. The germline gives CDR1 MNHNS, CDR2 SASEGT. The CDR3 length is 11 residues.

The chain combines TRBV14 with TRBJ2-5; maybe TRBD2 (5 bases). V was shortened by 1 base and J by 4 bases, with 19 bases between the two germline ends. CDR3 length: 17 amino acids. Germline CDR1 reads SGHDN; CDR2 reads FVKESK. The CDR3 sequence is CASSQVGSGPRTETQYF. The CDR3 region has the DNA TGTGCCAGCAGCCAAGTGGGGAGTGGCCCCAGGACAGAGACCCAGTACTTC. Filled out from reference TRBV14 and TRBJ2-5, the complete variable domain reads EAGVTQFPSHSVIEKGQTVTLRCDPISGHDNLYWYRRVMGKEIKFLLHFVKESKQDESGMPNNRFLAERTGGTYSTLKVQPAELEDSGVYFCASSQVGSGPRTETQYFGPGTRLLVL.

The V gene is TRBV30, the J gene TRBJ1-2; possible D gene TRBD1, 6 bases. CDR1 GTSNPN and CDR2 SVGIG come from the germline V gene (reference sequence). V dropped 1 base and J dropped 6 bases, with 6 bases sitting between them. The length of the CDR3 is 11 residues. CDR3 in amino acids: CAWSDRDGYTF. Here the CDR3 DNA reads TGTGCCTGGAGTGACAGGGATGGCTACACCTTC.

The V call is TRBV5-6, the J call TRBJ1-2; 7 nucleotides line up with TRBD1. V shed 1 base and J 4 bases; nucleotides not matched to a gene: 7. Per the germline V gene, CDR1 is SGHDT and CDR2 is YYEEEE. The CDR3 spans 15 residues. CDR3 sequence: CASSLRGGQIYGYTF. CDR3 nucleotide sequence: TGTGCCAGCAGCTTGCGGGGGGGACAGATCTATGGCTACACCTTC.

V and J are TRBV18 and TRBJ2-7; D perhaps matches TRBD2 (6 bases). Deletions cut 0 bases from V and 7 bases from J, with 16 bases between. Germline CDR1 is KGHSH and CDR2 is LQKENI. The CDR3 is made up of 15 amino acids. The CDR3: CASSPPGQPGEEQYF. The CDR3 region has the DNA TGTGCCAGCTCACCACCGGGGCAGCCGGGGGAAGAGCAGTACTTC.

V is TRBV28 and J is TRBJ1-6; D might be TRBD1 (5 bases). The CDR3 is 14 amino acids. The V end was cut by 5 bases, the J end by 8 bases, with 13 bases between. The germline gives CDR1 MDHEN, CDR2 SYDVKM. The chain's CDR3 is CASSPQGHDSPLHF. In nucleotides, the CDR3 is TGTGCCAGCAGTCCGCAGGGTCATGATTCACCCCTCCACTTT.

The V and J genes are TRBV11-2 and TRBJ1-6; D ambiguous. Germline CDR1 and CDR2: SGHAT and FQNNGV. The CDR3 runs to 14 residues. V shed 1 base and J shed 7 bases, with 8 bases lying between them. In DNA form, the CDR3 reads TGTGCCAGCAGCTTAGGTCAGAGGAATTCACCCCTCCACTTT. This encodes CASSLGQRNSPLHF.

Notes on this clone: The sample contains more than one DNA sequence encoding this CDR3. This chain's CDR3 is CASSLDRGSSYNEQFF. Written as DNA, the CDR3 is TGTGCCAGCAGCTTGGATAGGGGGAGCTCCTACAATGAGCAGTTCTTC. The V call is TRBV5-6, the J call TRBJ2-1, with D possibly being TRBD1 (6 bases). The CDR3 length is 16 residues. Trimming pared 0 bases from V and 0 bases from J, leaving 10 bases between. Germline values: CDR1 SGHDT, CDR2 YYEEEE.

The chain links TRBV29-1 to TRBJ2-3; 9 bases fit TRBD2. The CDR3 spans 15 residues. The V segment lost 4 bases and the J segment 2 bases; nucleotides outside the gene matches: 7. The V gene's germline CDR1 is SQVTM and CDR2 ANQGSEA. The chain's CDR3 is CSVARLAEVTDTQYF. CDR3 nucleotide sequence: TGCAGCGTTGCCCGACTAGCGGAGGTCACAGATACGCAGTATTTT.

The chain is built from TRBV19 and TRBJ2-3; D is uncertain. Germline values: CDR1 LNHDA, CDR2 SQIVND (reference sequence). CDR3 length: 14 amino acids. Deletions cut 4 bases from V and 7 bases from J, with 15 bases between. The CDR3 protein is CASSTTPATNTQYF. The CDR3 DNA follows: TGTGCCAGTAGTACCACCCCGGCAACCAATACGCAGTATTTT. The full variable domain, completed using reference TRBV19 and TRBJ2-3, is DGGITQSPKYLFRKEGQNVTLSCEQNLNHDAMYWYRQDPGQGLRLIYYSQIVNDFQKGDIAEGYSVSREKKESFPLTVTSAQKNPTAFYLCASSTTPATNTQYFGPGTRLTVL.

The V and J genes are TRBV28 and TRBJ1-6, with 8 bases that match TRBD1. The V segment lost 5 bases and the J segment 7 bases; nucleotides outside the gene matches: 4. The CDR3 totals 14 residues. CDR1 is MDHEN, CDR2 SYDVKM, per germline. The CDR3, as DNA: TGTGCCAGCAGTAGACAGGGGTTCAATTCACCCCTCCACTTT. This gives the protein CASSRQGFNSPLHF.

The chain uses TRBV2 and TRBJ2-1; no clear D. Per the germline V gene, CDR1 is SNHLY and CDR2 is FYNNEI. This CDR3 is built from 12 residues. With 6 bases removed from V and 5 bases from J, the gap between germline ends came to 8 bases. CDR3 amino acids: CASRDMDNEQFF. The DNA of the CDR3 is TGTGCCAGCAGAGACATGGACAATGAGCAGTTCTTC. Using reference TRBV2 and TRBJ2-1 for the parts outside the CDR3, the full variable domain is EPEVTQTPSHQVTQMGQEVILRCVPISNHLYFYWYRQILGQKVEFLVSFYNNEISEKSEIFDDQFSVERPDGSNFTLKIRSTKLEDSAMYFCASRDMDNEQFFGPGTRLTVL.

The chain joins TRBV18 to TRBJ2-1; D is ambiguous. V was clipped by 3 bases and J by 1 base, with 10 bases between them. CDR1 is KGHSH, CDR2 LQKENI, per germline. CDR3 size: 15 residues. This chain's CDR3 is CASSPRVESYNEQFF. The CDR3 DNA is TGTGCCAGCTCACCTAGGGTGGAATCCTACAATGAGCAGTTCTTC.

V usage is TRBV9 and J usage is TRBJ2-2; TRBD1 is a possible D gene (5 bases). The CDR3 is 14 residues long. CDR1 is SGDLS and CDR2 is YYNGEE in the germline V gene. V lost 1 base, J lost 6 bases, and 10 bases lay in between. The CDR3: CASSVQGIPGELFF. The CDR3 DNA follows: TGTGCCAGCAGCGTACAGGGAATCCCCGGGGAGCTGTTTTTT.

A single count supports this clone. The chain carries TRBV5-4 and TRBJ2-1; TRBD2 agrees at 10 bases. CDR1 and CDR2 from the germline V gene are SGHNT and YYREEE (reference sequence). V lost 1 base and J lost 7; bases outside the gene matches: 11. The CDR3 sequence is 17 residues long. The DNA for the CDR3 is TGTGCCAGCAGCTTGCTGTCTAGCGGGAGTTTTGGGAATGAGCAGTTCTTC. Amino acids: CASSLLSSGSFGNEQFF.

The chain uses TRBV28 and TRBJ1-6, with no clear D. The germline V gene encodes CDR1 MDHEN and CDR2 SYDVKM. The V gene lost 3 bases and the J gene lost 0 bases, with 12 bases spanning the gap. The CDR3 has 17 residues. In DNA form, the CDR3 reads TGTGCCAGCAGTTTTTCGGGGAGAAGCTCCTATAATTCACCCCTCCACTTT. Translating gives CASSFSGRSSYNSPLHF. Supplemented by reference TRBV28 and TRBJ1-6, the full variable domain reads DVKVTQSSRYLVKRTGEKVFLECVQDMDHENMFWYRQDPGLGLRLIYFSYDVKMKEKGDIPEGYSVSREKKERFSLILESASTNQTSMYLCASSFSGRSSYNSPLHFGNGTRLTVT.

V usage is TRBV28 and J usage is TRBJ1-1, with D unresolved. CDR1 is MDHEN, CDR2 SYDVKM, per germline. The CDR3 is 11 residues long. Trimming left V 6 bases short and J 11 bases short, with 13 bases between. The chain's CDR3 is CASSRTVRAFF. CDR3 DNA: TGTGCCAGCAGCCGGACTGTGAGGGCTTTCTTT.